The 5 T cell receptor beta chains given below trace back to one sample, sequenced in a study of PD-1 blockade in classical Hodgkin lymphoma. Clones were read by immunoSEQ multiplex PCR, and TCRdb kept only the in-frame ones, dropping some. The sample includes tens of thousands of clones, roughly four fifths of them seen just once. Every patient had relapsed following autologous stem cell transplantation, and cohorts differed in brentuximab vedotin exposure. The starting material was peripheral blood mononuclear cells (PBMCs), obtained at baseline. The receptors were gathered from a human donor with classical Hodgkin lymphoma.

The DNA of the CDR3 is TGTGCCAGCAGTTTCCAGGGGGGTTCACCCCTCCACTTT. It is translated as CASSFQGGSPLHF. This rearrangement joins TRBV28 to TRBJ1-6, with 7 bases aligning to TRBD1. The CDR3 length is 13 residues. Trimming cost V 3 bases and J 9 bases; bases outside gene matches: 2. From germline, CDR1 is MDHEN and CDR2 SYDVKM.

The table lists this clone with a few counts. The chain has TRBV11-3 and TRBJ1-4, with 7 bases that match TRBD1. The ends lost 5 bases at V and 3 bases at J; junction bases unmatched: 3. The CDR3 contains 14 residues. CDR1 SGHNT and CDR2 YENEEA come from the germline V gene. The CDR3: CASSVRGSNEKLFF. CDR3 nucleotide sequence: TGTGCCAGCAGCGTCAGGGGGTCTAATGAAAAACTGTTTTTT. The whole variable domain, filled in from reference TRBV11-3 and TRBJ1-4, reads EAGVVQSPRYKIIEKKQPVAFWCNPISGHNTLYWYLQNLGQGPELLIRYENEEAVDDSQLPKDRFSAERLKGVDSTLKIQPAELGDSAVYLCASSVRGSNEKLFFGSGTQLSVL.

This clone has more than one count but fewer than ten. The chain recombines TRBV5-1 with TRBJ2-7, with TRBD2 identical over 8 bases. The germline V gene has CDR1 SGHRS and CDR2 YFSETQ. V dropped 1 base and J dropped 6; count of bases not matched to a gene: 6. CDR3 length: 14 residues. The CDR3 spells CASSLQGLGGEQYF. DNA of the CDR3: TGCGCCAGCAGCTTGCAGGGACTAGGGGGCGAGCAGTACTTC. The entire variable domain, with the rest obtained from reference TRBV5-1 and TRBJ2-7, is as follows: KAGVTQTPRYLIKTRGQQVTLSCSPISGHRSVSWYQQTPGQGLQFLFEYFSETQRNKGNFPGRFSGRQFSNSRSEMNVSTLELGDSALYLCASSLQGLGGEQYFGPGTRLTVT.

The genes are TRBV19 and TRBJ2-3, with D perhaps being TRBD1 or TRBD2 (5 bases each). CDR1 is LNHDA, CDR2 SQIVND, per germline (reference sequence). The germline V and J ends were trimmed by 2 bases and 2 bases, with 14 bases remaining between them. The CDR3 extends over 16 amino acids. The CDR3 sequence is CASSIKAGSTTDTQYF. In DNA, the CDR3 is TGTGCCAGTAGTATAAAGGCAGGGAGTACCACAGATACGCAGTATTTT.

This chain links TRBV30 with TRBJ1-2; maybe TRBD1 (6 bases). V dropped 3 bases and J dropped 10 bases, with 12 bases sitting between them. Germline loops: CDR1 GTSNPN, CDR2 SVGIG (reference sequence). CDR3 length: 11 residues. In DNA form, the CDR3 reads TGTGCCTGGAGCAGTGGACAGCACTACACCTTC. It translates to CAWSSGQHYTF.